These T cell receptor beta chains were read from a single sample in a study of vaccination and CD4 T cells after COVID-19. TCRdb re-called the PCR reads with MiXCR, one entry per CDR3 protein. In the table there are over 11,000 distinct CDR3 sequences, 24% of which are singletons. No antigen has been identified for these receptors. The sequencing here drew on CD4+ T cells from blood, cultured in vitro, taken after SARS-CoV-2 vaccination. The source of these receptors is a human donor who had recovered from COVID-19. CDR3s include the opening cysteine and the closing phenylalanine or tryptophan. Each record gives: clone size, J gene, D gene, V gene, CDR3 DNA, CDR3 protein. The D gene is left open where the match is weak. Where a row states a size, it is once, few, many or the class of an expanded clone; other rows omit it.

size: few; J: TRBJ2-2; D: -; V: TRBV27; DNA: TGTGCCAGCAACCGTTGGGGGGGCCACGGGGAGCTGTTTTTT; CDR3: CASNRWGGHGELFF
size: once; J: TRBJ2-1; D: -; V: TRBV19; DNA: TGTGCCAGTAGTATGGGTGATAGCTCCTACAATGAGCAGTTCTTC; CDR3: CASSMGDSSYNEQFF
size: -; J: TRBJ1-1; D: -; V: TRBV7-2; DNA: TGTGCCAGCAGCTTAGGGGGCGGGGGGTCGAGGACAGCTTTCTTT; CDR3: CASSLGGGGSRTAFF
size: few; J: TRBJ2-1; D: TRBD2; V: TRBV11-2; DNA: TGTGCCAGCAGCCCCGGGAGGGCCGATGAGCAGTTCTTC; CDR3: CASSPGRADEQFF
size: -; J: TRBJ2-7; D: -; V: TRBV6-1; DNA: TGTGCCAGCAGTCGCAGACAGGTCGATACCTACGAGCAGTACTTC; CDR3: CASSRRQVDTYEQYF
size: -; J: TRBJ2-5; D: -; V: TRBV5-4; DNA: TGTGCCAGCAGCTTGGTCGGCAGCCAAGAGACCCAGTACTTC; CDR3: CASSLVGSQETQYF
size: -; J: TRBJ1-1; D: -; V: TRBV6-1; DNA: TGTGCCAGCAGACCTCAGGGAGCTCGAAACACTGAAGCTTTCTTT; CDR3: CASRPQGARNTEAFF
size: -; J: TRBJ1-1; D: TRBD1; V: TRBV11-2; DNA: TGTGCCAGCAGCTTAAGTACAGGGGTCACTGAAGCTTTCTTT; CDR3: CASSLSTGVTEAFF
size: -; J: TRBJ1-5; D: -; V: TRBV6-2/TRBV6-3; DNA: TGTGCCAGCAGTTACTACGGGGCAAATCAGCCCCAGCATTTT; CDR3: CASSYYGANQPQHF
size: -; J: TRBJ2-1; D: TRBD1; V: TRBV12-3/TRBV12-4; DNA: TGTGCCAGCAGTTCTAGAGGAGGGACAGGGGCCTCCTACAATGAGCAGTTCTTC; CDR3: CASSSRGGTGASYNEQFF
size: -; J: TRBJ2-2; D: -; V: TRBV11-2; DNA: TGTGCCAGCAGCCATTGGACAAGCGCGGAGCTGTTTTTT; CDR3: CASSHWTSAELFF
size: few; J: TRBJ1-2; D: TRBD1; V: TRBV6-5; DNA: TGTGCCAGCAGTTACTCGGGTAGGGGGCGCCTTGGCTACACCTTC; CDR3: CASSYSGRGRLGYTF
size: few; J: TRBJ2-7; D: TRBD1; V: TRBV7-6; DNA: TGTGCCAGCAGCTTACAGCCAACCGGGACAGGGACATCCTACGAGCAGTACTTC; CDR3: CASSLQPTGTGTSYEQYF
size: -; J: TRBJ2-7; D: TRBD1; V: TRBV6-1; DNA: TGTGCCAGCAGTCCGGACAGGGGGCATCCCTACGAGCAGTACTTC; CDR3: CASSPDRGHPYEQYF
size: -; J: TRBJ2-1; D: -; V: TRBV10-1; DNA: TGCGCCAGCAGTGTCTCCGGCTACAATGAGCAGTTCTTC; CDR3: CASSVSGYNEQFF
size: once; J: TRBJ1-5; D: -; V: TRBV28; DNA: TGTGCCAGCAGAGGGCAGGTGACCGGGCCCCAGCATTTT; CDR3: CASRGQVTGPQHF
size: -; J: TRBJ2-7; D: -; V: TRBV5-3; DNA: TGTGCCAGCAGCTTTTGGGAATCATCCCCTCAGATTACCTACGAGCAGTACTTC; CDR3: CASSFWESSPQITYEQYF
size: -; J: TRBJ1-4; D: -; V: TRBV27; DNA: TGTGCCAGCAGGCAGACACGGGGGATTAATGAAAAACTGTTTTTT; CDR3: CASRQTRGINEKLFF
size: few; J: TRBJ2-7; D: TRBD2; V: TRBV27; DNA: TGTGCCAGCGCTACGAGGTGGCTAGCGGGTTCCTACGAGCAGTACTTC; CDR3: CASATRWLAGSYEQYF
size: few; J: TRBJ2-7; D: TRBD2; V: TRBV10-3; DNA: TGTGCCATCAGTGAGTCGCTTCTAGCGGGAGCTGAGCAGTACTTC; CDR3: CAISESLLAGAEQYF
size: -; J: TRBJ1-2; D: -; V: TRBV28; DNA: TGTGCCAGCAAAGGCCAGATTGTCCCGGGTTATGGCTACACCTTC; CDR3: CASKGQIVPGYGYTF
size: -; J: TRBJ1-2; D: -; V: TRBV2; DNA: TGTGCCAGCAGAATGAGCAGCCATGGCTACACCTTC; CDR3: CASRMSSHGYTF
size: few; J: TRBJ2-4; D: -; V: TRBV20-1; DNA: TGCAGTGCTAGGGCCCTAATCGGCGTCAAAAACATTCAGTACTTC; CDR3: CSARALIGVKNIQYF
size: -; J: TRBJ1-5; D: -; V: TRBV19; DNA: TGTGCCAGGGCCCGCGTGGGGACGGTTGATCAGCCCCAGCATTTT; CDR3: CARARVGTVDQPQHF
size: -; J: TRBJ2-4; D: TRBD1; V: TRBV27; DNA: TGTGCCAGCAGTTTCCGGGACAGGGGCGATCTAGCCAAAAACATTCAGTACTTC; CDR3: CASSFRDRGDLAKNIQYF
size: -; J: TRBJ1-2; D: -; V: TRBV5-1; DNA: TGCGCCAGCAGCTCGGGCCTCACAGACTATGGCTACACCTTC; CDR3: CASSSGLTDYGYTF
size: few; J: TRBJ1-2; D: -; V: TRBV11-2; DNA: TGTGCCAGCAGCTTGGACTCACTCTATGGCTACACCTTC; CDR3: CASSLDSLYGYTF
size: few; J: TRBJ1-2; D: -; V: TRBV28; DNA: TGTGCCAGCAGTACCCCCCAGAAGGGCGGATATGGCTACACCTTC; CDR3: CASSTPQKGGYGYTF
size: -; J: TRBJ1-1; D: -; V: TRBV29-1; DNA: TGCAGCGTTGAAGAGTGGGGGACTGAAGCTTTCTTT; CDR3: CSVEEWGTEAFF
size: few; J: TRBJ2-5; D: -; V: TRBV18; DNA: TGTGCCAGCTCACCACAGGCCAGAAGAGAGACCCAGTACTTC; CDR3: CASSPQARRETQYF
size: -; J: TRBJ1-5; D: -; V: TRBV12-3/TRBV12-4; DNA: TGTGCCAGCAGTTATTCGGGGGACCAGCCCCAGCATTTT; CDR3: CASSYSGDQPQHF
size: few; J: TRBJ2-1; D: TRBD2; V: TRBV24-1; DNA: TGTGCCACCCAGGAAGCGGGAGGTCGAAGCTCCTACAATGAGCAGTTCTTC; CDR3: CATQEAGGRSSYNEQFF
size: -; J: TRBJ1-2; D: TRBD1; V: TRBV6-5; DNA: TGTGCCAGCAGTTCGACAGGGGGAACGGGCGGCCACACCTTC; CDR3: CASSSTGGTGGHTF
size: -; J: TRBJ1-1; D: -; V: TRBV7-9; DNA: TGTGCCAGCAGCTTAAGGTTTTCGGGGAACACTGAAGCTTTCTTT; CDR3: CASSLRFSGNTEAFF
size: few; J: TRBJ1-6; D: -; V: TRBV28; DNA: TGTGCCAGCATCACCGGACCCAGGAGTTCACCCCTCCACTTT; CDR3: CASITGPRSSPLHF
size: few; J: TRBJ2-7; D: TRBD2; V: TRBV20-1; DNA: TGCAGTGCTATGACCGGGAGGGCTTACGAGCAGTACTTC; CDR3: CSAMTGRAYEQYF
size: few; J: TRBJ2-7; D: -; V: TRBV12-3/TRBV12-4; DNA: TGTGCCAGCAGTACAGAATACGAGCAGTACTTC; CDR3: CASSTEYEQYF
size: -; J: TRBJ1-1; D: -; V: TRBV12-3/TRBV12-4; DNA: TGTGCCAGCGGGTGGGACGATAGGAACACTGAAGCTTTCTTT; CDR3: CASGWDDRNTEAFF
size: few; J: TRBJ1-4; D: -; V: TRBV6-2/TRBV6-3; DNA: TGTGCCAGCAAGTTGGAGAAGGGGGAGGAAAAACTGTTTTTT; CDR3: CASKLEKGEEKLFF
size: -; J: TRBJ2-7; D: TRBD2; V: TRBV6-2/TRBV6-3; DNA: TGTTCCACGGGAGGGCCTAGGTACGAGCAGTACTTC; CDR3: CSTGGPRYEQYF
size: -; J: TRBJ2-2; D: TRBD1; V: TRBV19; DNA: TGTGCCAGTTTCCCGGGACAGATACCCACCGGGGAGCTGTTTTTT; CDR3: CASFPGQIPTGELFF
size: -; J: TRBJ2-4; D: -; V: TRBV20-1; DNA: TGCAGTGCTAGAGGTGTTAGGAGCTCAAACATTCAGTACTTC; CDR3: CSARGVRSSNIQYF
size: few; J: TRBJ1-1; D: TRBD1; V: TRBV11-2; DNA: TGTGCCAGCAGCTCGAGGCCCAGGGGGCAAACTGAAGCTTTCTTT; CDR3: CASSSRPRGQTEAFF
size: -; J: TRBJ2-5; D: TRBD2; V: TRBV6-1; DNA: TGTGCCAGCAGAAGAGCGGGAGGGCTAGGGGAGACCCAGTACTTC; CDR3: CASRRAGGLGETQYF
size: -; J: TRBJ2-7; D: -; V: TRBV7-2; DNA: TGTGCCAGCAGCTATATTTACGAGCAGTACTTC; CDR3: CASSYIYEQYF